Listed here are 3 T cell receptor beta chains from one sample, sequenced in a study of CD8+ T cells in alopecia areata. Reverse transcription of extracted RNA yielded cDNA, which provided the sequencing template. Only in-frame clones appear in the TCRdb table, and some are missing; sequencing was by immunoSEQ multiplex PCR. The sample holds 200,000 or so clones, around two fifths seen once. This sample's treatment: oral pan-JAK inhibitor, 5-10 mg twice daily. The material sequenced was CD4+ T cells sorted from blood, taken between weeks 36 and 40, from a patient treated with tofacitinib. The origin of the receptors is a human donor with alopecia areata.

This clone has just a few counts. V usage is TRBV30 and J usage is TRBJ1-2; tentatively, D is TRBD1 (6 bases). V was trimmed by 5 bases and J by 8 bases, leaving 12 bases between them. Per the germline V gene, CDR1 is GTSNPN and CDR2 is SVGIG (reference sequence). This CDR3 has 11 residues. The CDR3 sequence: CAWSGGGGYTF. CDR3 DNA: TGTGCCTGGTCCGGAGGGGGGGGCTACACCTTC.

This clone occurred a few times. The CDR3 reads CASRLGETQYF. For the CDR3, the DNA is TGTGCCAGCAGACTCGGAGAGACCCAGTACTTC. The chain is built from TRBV7-2 and TRBJ2-5, with D unclear. The CDR3 is made up of 11 amino acids. Germline-derived CDR1 and CDR2 are SGHTA and FQGNSA. V was shortened by 6 bases and J by 4 bases, with 6 bases between the two germline ends.

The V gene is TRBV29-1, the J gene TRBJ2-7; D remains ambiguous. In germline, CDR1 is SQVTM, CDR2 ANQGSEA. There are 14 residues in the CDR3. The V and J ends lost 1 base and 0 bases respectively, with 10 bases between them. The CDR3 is CSVEGQAGSYEQYF. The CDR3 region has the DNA TGCAGCGTTGAAGGGCAGGCAGGCTCCTACGAGCAGTACTTC.